Below are 15 T cell receptor beta chains sequenced from a single sample in a study of T-cell memory formation after mild COVID-19. TCRdb re-called the 5' RACE reads through MiXCR, storing one row per CDR3 protein. The data contain over 120,000 distinct CDR3 sequences, 6% of them singletons. Sequenced material: PBMCs or a T cell subset sorted from them (not recorded which). These receptors all come from an adult woman who had mild COVID-19 (a few samples of this study predate the infection). Cell type and time point are not known.

This clonotype was observed a handful of times. V is TRBV4-1 and J is TRBJ1-3; a weak D match, TRBD1 (5 bases). Trimming took 1 base from V and 1 from J, leaving 14 bases between them. Germline V gives CDR1 MGHRA, CDR2 YSYEKL. This CDR3 comprises 17 residues. The CDR3 DNA sequence: TGCGCCAGCAGCCAAGGGAGGGGTTTTCTGTCTGGAAACACCATATATTTT. Its translation: CASSQGRGFLSGNTIYF.

V and J are TRBV5-1 and TRBJ1-5, with D possibly TRBD1 on 5 matching bases. The CDR3 has 13 residues. The V end lost 0 bases, the J end lost 9 bases, and 10 bases lay between the germline ends. From germline, CDR1 is SGHRS and CDR2 YFSETQ. CDR3 sequence reads: CASSLGRGSPQHF. DNA of the CDR3: TGCGCCAGCAGCTTGGGAAGGGGCTCGCCCCAGCATTTT.

This clonotype was counted between two and nine times. V and J are TRBV2 and TRBJ1-2; D gene uncertain. This CDR3 region has 13 residues. The ends were cut back, 5 bases at V and 1 base at J, with 8 bases in the middle. Germline CDR1 is SNHLY and CDR2 is FYNNEI. CDR3 in DNA: TGTGCCAGCAGTCCGGACGTTAACTATGGCTACACCTTC. It specifies CASSPDVNYGYTF.

The chain employs TRBV7-2 and TRBJ2-7, with D unclear. V lost 1 base and J lost 2, with 6 bases in between. This CDR3 has 13 amino acids. Per the germline V gene, CDR1 is SGHTA and CDR2 is FQGNSA. CDR3 sequence: CASSLVGTYEQYF. The CDR3 coding sequence is TGTGCCAGCAGCTTAGTGGGGACCTACGAGCAGTACTTC.

The rearrangement joins TRBV6-5 to TRBJ2-7; TRBD2 matches at 13 bases. Trimming cost V 0 bases and J 2 bases; bases outside gene matches: 1. Germline values: CDR1 MNHEY, CDR2 SVGAGI. This CDR3 is built from 16 residues. Here the CDR3 reads CASSYSGTSGAYEQYF. In DNA, the CDR3 is TGTGCCAGCAGTTACTCAGGGACTAGCGGGGCCTACGAGCAGTACTTC.

This clonotype was picked up one time. The chain joins TRBV7-2 to TRBJ2-1; no firm D call. Trimming stripped 8 bases from V and 7 bases from J, with 18 bases between. The CDR3 contains 14 residues. The V gene's germline CDR1 is SGHTA and CDR2 FQGNSA. This CDR3 is CASREASLKNEQFF. The CDR3 nucleotides read TGTGCCAGCCGTGAAGCCAGTCTTAAGAATGAGCAGTTCTTC.

The rearrangement links TRBV19 to TRBJ1-2; 7 nucleotides agree with TRBD1. CDR1 and CDR2 (germline): LNHDA, SQIVND (reference sequence). The CDR3 loop spans 16 amino acids. Unmatched junction bases numbered 10, after V lost 4 bases and J lost 2 bases. The CDR3 reads CASSTEGQVLNYGYTF. For the CDR3, the DNA is TGTGCCAGTAGTACCGAAGGACAGGTTTTAAACTATGGCTACACCTTC.

This clonotype was recorded a few times. The chain couples TRBV7-2 to TRBJ2-1, with TRBD2 as a possible D gene (6 bases). Trimming removed 5 bases at V and 1 base at J, with 9 bases between. CDR3 size: 14 residues. Looked up from germline, CDR1 is SGHTA and CDR2 is FQGNSA. The CDR3: CASSRGNSYNEQFF. The CDR3, as DNA: TGTGCCAGCAGCCGGGGGAATTCCTACAATGAGCAGTTCTTC.

This clonotype was seen repeatedly, ten times or more. At one of its ends the junction is not consistent with the germline gene, which may arise from a read error. V usage is TRBV12-3 or TRBV12-4 and J usage is TRBJ2-3, with 9 bases fitting TRBD2. This CDR3 contains 11 residues. Here the CDR3 DNA reads TGTGCCAGCAGTCTAGCGGGAACGCAGTATTTT. This codes for CASSLAGTQYF.

The chain carries TRBV3-1 and TRBJ2-1; D may match TRBD1 or TRBD2 (6 bases each). V was trimmed by 4 bases and J by 3 bases, leaving 13 bases between them. The CDR3 runs to 15 residues. CDR1 and CDR2 from the germline V gene are LGHDT and YNNKEL (reference sequence). As DNA, the CDR3 is TGTGCCAGCAGCCCTGTCGGGGGCTACTACAATGAGCAGTTCTTC. Its translation: CASSPVGGYYNEQFF.

This clonotype was seen repeatedly, ten times or more. The chain carries TRBV12-3 or TRBV12-4 and TRBJ1-2; 8 nucleotides agree with TRBD1. Germline trimming cut 5 bases from V and 6 bases from J; bases unmatched to any gene: 8. CDR3 length: 14 residues. The CDR3 is CASSLRTGRNGYTF. The CDR3 DNA reads as TGTGCCAGCAGTCTTCGGACAGGGCGAAATGGCTACACCTTC.

This clonotype was counted at least ten times. This chain links TRBV12-3 or TRBV12-4 with TRBJ1-1, with D possibly TRBD1 on 5 matching bases. CDR3 length: 12 amino acids. Trimming removed 6 bases from V and 1 base from J, with 6 bases in between. CDR3 DNA: TGTGCCAGCAGGCAGGGGAACACTGAAGCTTTCTTT. Protein: CASRQGNTEAFF.

Only a few counts were recorded for this clonotype. The chain joins TRBV29-1 to TRBJ2-5; D possibly corresponds to TRBD2 (7 bases). CDR1 and CDR2 from the germline V gene are SQVTM and ANQGSEA. V was clipped by 4 bases and J by 2 bases, with 14 bases between them. The CDR3 length is 14 residues. This CDR3 reads CSVGLRGGQETQYF. CDR3 bases: TGCAGCGTTGGTCTAAGGGGGGGACAAGAGACCCAGTACTTC.

This clonotype was counted ten times or more. The rearrangement links TRBV4-2 to TRBJ1-5; TRBD1 is a possible D gene (5 bases). V was pared by 4 bases and J by 4 bases, with 17 bases between. Germline V CDR1 and CDR2: LGHNA, YNFKEQ. There are 16 residues in the CDR3. CDR3 DNA: TGTGCCAGCAGCCTCGGGGCGGGGCTGAAGAATCAGCCCCAGCATTTT. Amino acids: CASSLGAGLKNQPQHF.

The chain links TRBV18 to TRBJ2-2; tentative D call: TRBD2 (6 bases). The CDR3 has 15 residues. V was pared by 2 bases and J by 3 bases, with 10 bases between. CDR1 is KGHSH and CDR2 is LQKENI in the germline V gene. CDR3 amino acids: CASSPGVADTGELFF. The CDR3 DNA follows: TGTGCCAGCTCACCAGGGGTAGCGGACACCGGGGAGCTGTTTTTT. The whole variable domain, filled in from reference TRBV18 and TRBJ2-2, reads NAGVMQNPRHLVRRRGQEARLRCSPMKGHSHVYWYRQLPEEGLKFMVYLQKENIIDESGMPKERFSAEFPKEGPSILRIQQVVRGDSAAYFCASSPGVADTGELFFGEGSRLTVL.